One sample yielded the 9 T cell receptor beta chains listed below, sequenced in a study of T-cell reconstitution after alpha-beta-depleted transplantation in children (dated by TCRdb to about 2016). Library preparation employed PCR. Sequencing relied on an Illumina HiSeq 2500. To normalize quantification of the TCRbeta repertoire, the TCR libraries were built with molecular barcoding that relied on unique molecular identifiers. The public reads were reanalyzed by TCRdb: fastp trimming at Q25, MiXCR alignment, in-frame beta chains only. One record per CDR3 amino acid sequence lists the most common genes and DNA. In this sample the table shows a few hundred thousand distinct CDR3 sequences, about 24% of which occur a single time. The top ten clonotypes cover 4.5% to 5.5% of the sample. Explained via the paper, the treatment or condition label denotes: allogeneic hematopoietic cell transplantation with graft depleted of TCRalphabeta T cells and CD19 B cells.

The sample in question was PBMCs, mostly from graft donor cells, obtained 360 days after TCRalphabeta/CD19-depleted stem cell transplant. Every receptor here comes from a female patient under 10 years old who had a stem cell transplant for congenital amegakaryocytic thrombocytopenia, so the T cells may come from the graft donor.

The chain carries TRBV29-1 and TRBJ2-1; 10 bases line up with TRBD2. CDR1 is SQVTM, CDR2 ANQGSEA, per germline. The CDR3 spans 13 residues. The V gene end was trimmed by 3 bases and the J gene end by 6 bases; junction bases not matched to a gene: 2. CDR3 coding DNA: TGCAGCGTTGAGGCTAGCGGGGGCAATGAGCAGTTCTTC. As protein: CSVEASGGNEQFF.

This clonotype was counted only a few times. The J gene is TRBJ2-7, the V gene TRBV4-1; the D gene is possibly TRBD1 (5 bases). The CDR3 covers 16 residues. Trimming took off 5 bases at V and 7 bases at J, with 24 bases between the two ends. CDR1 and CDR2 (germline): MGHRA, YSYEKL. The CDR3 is CASSYTVTEPYLEQYF. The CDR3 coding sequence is TGCGCCAGCAGCTATACTGTGACAGAACCCTACTTGGAGCAGTACTTC.

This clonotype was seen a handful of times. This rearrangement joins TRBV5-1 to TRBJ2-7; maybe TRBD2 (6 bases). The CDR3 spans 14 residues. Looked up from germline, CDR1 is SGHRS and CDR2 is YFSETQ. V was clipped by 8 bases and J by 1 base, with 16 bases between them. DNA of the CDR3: TGCGCCAGTACCCACGAGGGAGGATCCTACGAGCAGTACTTC. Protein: CASTHEGGSYEQYF.

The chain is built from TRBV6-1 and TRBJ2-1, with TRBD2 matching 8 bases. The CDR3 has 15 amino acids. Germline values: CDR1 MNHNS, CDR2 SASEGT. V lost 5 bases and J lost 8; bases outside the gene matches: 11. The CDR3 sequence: CASSPGGAPHYEQFF. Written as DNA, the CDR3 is TGTGCCAGCAGTCCCGGGGGGGCCCCCCACTATGAGCAGTTCTTC.

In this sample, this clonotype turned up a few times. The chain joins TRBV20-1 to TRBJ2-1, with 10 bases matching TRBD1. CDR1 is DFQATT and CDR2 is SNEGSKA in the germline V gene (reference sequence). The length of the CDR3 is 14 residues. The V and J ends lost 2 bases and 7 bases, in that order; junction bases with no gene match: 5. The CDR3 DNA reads TGCAGTGCTAGAATGGACAGGGGGGAAAATGAGCAGTTCTTC. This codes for CSARMDRGENEQFF.

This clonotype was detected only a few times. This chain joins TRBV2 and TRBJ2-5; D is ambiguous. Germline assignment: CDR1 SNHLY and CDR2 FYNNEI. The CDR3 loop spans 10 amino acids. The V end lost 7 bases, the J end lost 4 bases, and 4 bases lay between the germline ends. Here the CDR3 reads CASTIETQYF. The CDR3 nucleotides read TGTGCCAGCACGATAGAGACCCAGTACTTC.

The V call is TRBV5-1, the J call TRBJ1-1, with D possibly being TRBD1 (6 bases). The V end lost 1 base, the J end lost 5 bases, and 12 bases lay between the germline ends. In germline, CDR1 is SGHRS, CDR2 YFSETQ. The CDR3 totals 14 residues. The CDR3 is CASSLSVQGTEAFF. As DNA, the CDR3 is TGCGCCAGCAGCTTGAGCGTACAGGGTACTGAAGCTTTCTTT.

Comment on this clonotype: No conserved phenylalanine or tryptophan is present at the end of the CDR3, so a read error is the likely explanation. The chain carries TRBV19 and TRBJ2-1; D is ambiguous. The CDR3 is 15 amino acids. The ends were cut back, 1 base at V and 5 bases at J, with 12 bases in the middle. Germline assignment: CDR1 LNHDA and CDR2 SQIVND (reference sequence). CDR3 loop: CASSIVVGTNNEQFS. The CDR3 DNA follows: TGTGCCAGTAGTATAGTAGTAGGCACAAACAATGAGCAGTTCTCC.

CDR3 nucleotide sequence: TGCGCCAGCAGCAATCAACTAGCGGGGGGCACAGATACGCAGTATTTT. This gives the protein CASSNQLAGGTDTQYF. This chain joins TRBV4-1 and TRBJ2-3; TRBD2 matches at 11 bases. The V gene end was trimmed by 5 bases and the J gene end by 1 base; junction bases not matched to a gene: 5. Germline V gives CDR1 MGHRA, CDR2 YSYEKL. The CDR3 runs to 16 residues.